The 16 T cell receptor beta chains given below trace back to one sample, sequenced in a study of Tregs in tolerant kidney transplant recipients. TCRdb's table, derived via immunoSEQ multiplex PCR, lists solely in-frame clones and lacks some. The table lists some 240,000 clones, 80% to 85% of them singletons, with around 0.68% in the top ten. The sequencing input was CD4+ T cells from blood. Source of these receptors: a human donor in good health.

This clone was detected a few times. The rearrangement joins TRBV21-1 to TRBJ2-3. TRBV21-1 is assigned pseudogene status. The CDR3 sequence is 12 residues long. The CDR3 loop reads CASSKATDTQYF. In nucleotides, the CDR3 is TGTGCCAGCAGCAAAGCGACAGATACGCAGTATTTT.

The chain joins TRBV9 to TRBJ1-3; no definite D call. CDR1 SGDLS and CDR2 YYNGEE come from the germline V gene. This CDR3 is built from 14 residues. The germline V and J ends were trimmed by 4 bases and 0 bases, with 8 bases remaining between them. CDR3 protein: CASSPRHSGNTIYF. The CDR3 DNA sequence: TGTGCCAGCAGCCCCAGACACTCTGGAAACACCATATATTTT.

CDR3 DNA: TGTGCCAGCAGGGACAGCTCTAACTATGGCTACACCTTC. It yields the protein CASRDSSNYGYTF. The chain carries TRBV6-4 and TRBJ1-2; D might be TRBD1 (6 bases). Germline CDR1 reads MRHNA; CDR2 reads SNTAGT. V gave up 6 bases and J gave up 0 bases, with 8 bases separating them. CDR3 length: 13 residues.

The rearrangement links TRBV7-6 to TRBJ1-6; unclear D gene. CDR1 is SGHVS and CDR2 is FNYEAQ in the germline V gene. Deletions cut 5 bases from V and 9 bases from J, with 11 bases between. This CDR3 comprises 13 residues. CDR3 DNA sequence: TGTGCCAGCAGCAACCGGGAAACTTCACCCCTCCACTTT. This codes for CASSNRETSPLHF.

This chain uses TRBV30 with TRBJ1-6; 7 positions agree with TRBD1. V was clipped by 1 base and J by 8 bases; unmatched bases: 8. The CDR3 sequence is 15 residues long. Germline V gene data show CDR1 as GTSNPN and CDR2 as SVGIG (reference sequence). The CDR3 bases are TGTGCCTGGAGTGACCCCAGGGGGTTTTATTCACCCCTCCACTTT. This sequence encodes CAWSDPRGFYSPLHF.

The chain links TRBV5-4 to TRBJ2-7; D is unclear. The V and J ends lost 1 base and 1 base respectively, with 6 bases between them. CDR3 size: 13 residues. Germline-derived CDR1 and CDR2 are SGHNT and YYREEE (reference sequence). The DNA for the CDR3 is TGTGCCAGCAGCTTGTTAGGTTCCTACGAGCAGTACTTC. Translation gives CASSLLGSYEQYF.

The V and J genes are TRBV5-4 and TRBJ2-7; 8 nucleotides align to TRBD1. The ends lost 4 bases at V and 4 bases at J; junction bases unmatched: 7. In germline, CDR1 is SGHNT, CDR2 YYREEE (reference sequence). The CDR3 has 14 residues. The CDR3 reads CASSPRQGLYEQYF. Here the CDR3 DNA reads TGTGCCAGCAGCCCCCGACAGGGGCTTTACGAGCAGTACTTC.

The chain combines TRBV18 with TRBJ1-2; 8 bases align to TRBD1. V lost 4 bases and J lost 8; bases outside the gene matches: 6. The germline CDR1 and CDR2 sequences are KGHSH and LQKENI. The CDR3 consists of 13 residues. CDR3 coding DNA: TGTGCCAGCTCACTTGGACAGGGTTGGGGCTACACCTTC. Translation gives CASSLGQGWGYTF.

The chain combines TRBV5-1 with TRBJ1-3, with D unresolved. V was trimmed by 0 bases and J by 6 bases, leaving 10 bases between them. In germline, CDR1 is SGHRS, CDR2 YFSETQ. The CDR3 has 14 residues. DNA for the CDR3: TGCGCCAGCAGCTTGGCGGGCGTTGCAAACACCATATATTTT. Translation gives CASSLAGVANTIYF.

This clone appeared once. The V call is TRBV6-5, the J call TRBJ1-4; TRBD1 matches 8 bases. In germline, CDR1 is MNHEY, CDR2 SVGAGI. J was trimmed by 7 bases and V by 6 bases; bases with no gene match: 7. CDR3 size: 14 residues. CDR3 sequence reads: CASRQGDQGEKLFF. CDR3 DNA: TGTGCCAGCAGACAGGGGGATCAAGGTGAAAAACTGTTTTTT.

This chain links TRBV6-5 with TRBJ2-5; the D gene could be TRBD1 or TRBD2 (5 bases each). V gave up 6 bases and J gave up 4 bases, with 18 bases separating them. From germline, CDR1 is MNHEY and CDR2 SVGAGI. The CDR3 extends over 15 amino acids. CDR3 in DNA: TGTGCCAGCAGATTCACCCCGGGGCACGGAGAGACCCAGTACTTC. It encodes CASRFTPGHGETQYF.

V gene TRBV5-4 combines with J gene TRBJ2-5, with a tentative D call TRBD2 (5 bases). TRBJ2-7 explains the end of the DNA better; the J call may be wrong. The CDR3 consists of 14 residues. Per the germline V gene, CDR1 is SGHNT and CDR2 is YYREEE (reference sequence). In DNA form, the CDR3 reads TGTGCCAGCAGCTTTAAGACCAGCGAGGGCGAGCAGTACTTC. This sequence encodes CASSFKTSEGEQYF.

The rearrangement links TRBV2 to TRBJ1-5; D gene unclear. Per the germline V gene, CDR1 is SNHLY and CDR2 is FYNNEI. V was trimmed by 2 bases and J by 0 bases, leaving 8 bases between them. The CDR3 is 15 residues long. The CDR3 loop is CASSEQQISNQPQHF. CDR3 bases: TGTGCCAGCAGTGAACAACAGATTAGCAATCAGCCCCAGCATTTT. The full variable domain, in which reference TRBV2 and TRBJ1-5 provide the parts outside the CDR3, is EPEVTQTPSHQVTQMGQEVILRCVPISNHLYFYWYRQILGQKVEFLVSFYNNEISEKSEIFDDQFSVERPDGSNFTLKIRSTKLEDSAMYFCASSEQQISNQPQHFGDGTRLSIL.

The chain has TRBV20-1 and TRBJ2-5, with D perhaps TRBD2 (5 bases). Trimming pared 3 bases from V and 10 bases from J, leaving 12 bases between. This CDR3 has 11 amino acids. The germline V gene encodes CDR1 DFQATT and CDR2 SNEGSKA (reference sequence). The CDR3 DNA follows: TGCAGTGCTAGCTGGGGTGAGGGCCAGTACTTC. As protein: CSASWGEGQYF.

The chain is built from TRBV5-1 and TRBJ2-3; no firm D call. Germline V gene data show CDR1 as SGHRS and CDR2 as YFSETQ. There are 12 residues in the CDR3. V dropped 2 bases and J dropped 6 bases, with 7 bases sitting between them. CDR3 sequence: CASSFPEDTQYF. CDR3 coding DNA: TGCGCCAGCAGCTTCCCTGAGGATACGCAGTATTTT.

The rearrangement links TRBV2 to TRBJ1-2, with 9 nucleotides matching TRBD1. In germline, CDR1 is SNHLY, CDR2 FYNNEI. The CDR3 loop spans 13 amino acids. J gave up 5 bases and V 3 bases, and 1 base lay outside the gene matches. The DNA for the CDR3 is TGTGCCAGCAGTGACGGACAGGGGTATGGCTACACCTTC. It is translated as CASSDGQGYGYTF.